A selection of T cell receptor beta chains follows, all from one sample in a study of cytomegalovirus exposure and HLA in healthy donors. The method was immunoSEQ multiplex PCR; TCRdb's version includes in-frame clones alone and lacks a portion of them. The sample yields over 55,000 clones, around three quarters seen once. The source material was PBMCs. The receptor source for this set is a woman between 50 and 59 years old in good health and CMV-seropositive. CDR3s include the opening cysteine and the closing phenylalanine or tryptophan. Each record gives: CDR3 length, J gene, V gene, clone size, D gene, CDR3 DNA, CDR3 protein. A D gene is named only where the DNA matches it firmly. The size of a clone is reported for some rows only, either as once, few or many, or as a class for expanded clones.

16 TRBJ1-5 TRBV6-1 NA NA TGTGCCAGCAGTGAACAAACAGCATATAGCAATCAGCCCCAGCATTTT CASSEQTAYSNQPQHF
17 TRBJ1-5 TRBV27 NA NA TGTGCCAGCAGGTCCCGTGGGGGGTGGGAAAGCAATCAGCCCCAGCATTTT CASRSRGGWESNQPQHF
14 TRBJ2-5 TRBV19 once TRBD2 TGTGCCAGCCAAGAGCGGGGGCACCAAGAGACCCAGTACTTC CASQERGHQETQYF
16 TRBJ1-5 TRBV28 NA NA TGTGCCAGCAGTCCCAGAAAGGGGGGGGAGGGTCAGCCCCAGCATTTT CASSPRKGGEGQPQHF
12 TRBJ1-2 TRBV7-8 NA NA TGTGCCAGCAGCCACGACAGCTATGGCTACACCTTC CASSHDSYGYTF
13 TRBJ2-7 TRBV30 few TRBD2 TGTGCCTTCCAGCGGGGGGGCTTAGAGGAGCAGTACTTC CAFQRGGLEEQYF
16 TRBJ1-2 TRBV19 few TRBD1 TGTGCCAGTAGCGGGGGACAGGGGGCGGCTAACTATGGCTACACCTTC CASSGGQGAANYGYTF
18 TRBJ2-5 TRBV5-1 NA NA TGCGCCAGCAGCTTGGAGAATAACGCAGGGTCGCCTCAAGAGACCCAGTACTTC CASSLENNAGSPQETQYF
16 TRBJ2-6 TRBV7-3 NA TRBD1 TGTGCCAGCAGCTTACAGGGACAGTTTGGGGCCAACGTCCTGACTTTC CASSLQGQFGANVLTF
16 TRBJ2-1 TRBV9 NA NA TGTGCCAGCAGCGTAGTAGTGGGGGGGCCCGAGTGTGTGCAGTTCTTC CASSVVVGGPECVQFF
14 TRBJ2-3 TRBV6-5 NA TRBD2 TGTGCCAGCAGTCCATATCTGACTAGCGGGAGAAGATATTTT CASSPYLTSGRRYF
19 TRBJ2-1 TRBV27 NA TRBD2 TGTGCCAGCGGTCCACTAACGACCGGGACTAGCGGGAGGGGCGGTGAGCAGTTCTTC CASGPLTTGTSGRGGEQFF
13 TRBJ2-5 TRBV5-1 NA NA TGCGCCAGCAGCCACAGGGACCCCGAGACCCAGTACTTC CASSHRDPETQYF